One T cell receptor (beta chain) is described in this entry. This sample was included in a study of T cell responses to AZD1222 COVID-19 vaccine. Some clones are missing from TCRdb's copy, which holds only in-frame ones; the method was immunoSEQ multiplex PCR. The profile shows about 73,000 clones, about 90% of them singletons. Trimming cost V 2 bases and J 6 bases; bases outside gene matches: 1. This CDR3 is 12 amino acids long. The germline CDR1 and CDR2 sequences are SGHDT and YYEEEE. Some second doses came at about 4 weeks and others at about 12 weeks; these were pooled. The chain carries TRBV5-6 and TRBJ1-1; 7 nucleotides align to TRBD1. This clonotype was sampled from an adult who received the AZD1222 COVID-19 vaccine. The sequences come from peripheral blood, collected 28 days after the second AZD1222 dose. The CDR3 DNA is TGTGCCAGCAGCTTAGGACAGGCTGAAGCTTTCTTT. It specifies CASSLGQAEAFF.